The T cell receptor (beta chain) under discussion was sequenced for a study of cytomegalovirus exposure and HLA in healthy donors. CDR1 and CDR2 from the germline V gene are SGHTA and FQGNSA. CDR3 size: 15 residues. Between the trimmed V and J ends, which lost 2 bases and 4 bases, there was a span of 13 bases. The study ran its PCR with 60 Vbeta and 13 Jbeta primers. Repertoires were generated with immunoSEQ multiplex PCR, while TCRdb's copy carries only in-frame clones and drops some. Of roughly 110,000 clones in the sample, around 80% were seen once. Sequencing used PBMCs. The TCR was taken from a young woman in good health and CMV-seropositive. This chain links TRBV7-2 with TRBJ2-3; maybe TRBD1 (5 bases). The CDR3 here is CASSLNGAEADTQYF. The CDR3 DNA is TGTGCCAGCAGCTTAAATGGGGCAGAGGCAGATACGCAGTATTTT.